This TCR beta chain was recorded in a study of CD8 T cells in Susac syndrome. The CDR3 spans 14 residues. The ends lost 5 bases at V and 5 bases at J; junction bases unmatched: 9. Germline V gene sequence: CDR1 MDHEN, CDR2 SYDVKM. Negative isolation was used for CD8+ and CD4+ T cells and FACS enrichment for TEMRA cells. Random hexamers were used to reverse transcribe the RNA input (about 0.5 to 1 ug). MiXCR, applied by TCRdb to the immunoSEQ multiplex PCR reads, yields one record per CDR3 protein. The table includes about 160,000 distinct CDR3 sequences, 95% to 97% detected once. The V and J genes are TRBV28 and TRBJ2-7; 7 bases agree with TRBD1. The source of this sequence is a human donor with Susac syndrome. The material sequenced was CD4+ T cells from PBMCs. The CDR3 spells CASSAPTGQHEQYF. The CDR3, as DNA: TGTGCCAGCAGTGCCCCGACAGGGCAGCACGAGCAGTACTTC.